The rows below give T cell receptor beta chains drawn from one sample of a study of identical twins. Each CDR3 protein is one row after TCRdb ran MiXCR on the 5' RACE reads. Among some 200,000 distinct CDR3 sequences listed, around 8% were seen once. This sample also belongs to another study, concerning yellow fever vaccine responses in identical twins.

Specimen: memory (CD45RO+) T cells sorted from blood. These receptor sequences come from a woman aged 18-29 years in good health. CDR3s include the opening cysteine and the closing phenylalanine or tryptophan. The order of the fields is D gene, V gene, clone size, J gene, CDR3 DNA, CDR3 protein. A D gene is named only where the DNA matches it firmly. Rows may omit the clone size; those that give it use once, few, many or a size class.

TRBD2	TRBV20-1	few	TRBJ2-1	TGCAGGGGAAGCGGGGGGGGTGAGCAGTTCTTC	CRGSGGGEQFF
NA	TRBV7-8	many	TRBJ2-7	TGTGCCAGCATCCCTTCCGGACCGGTTTACGAGCAGTACTTC	CASIPSGPVYEQYF
TRBD1	TRBV5-1	many	TRBJ1-5	TGCGCCAGCAGCCCTGGACAGGGCCATCCCCTTCAGCCCCAGCATTTT	CASSPGQGHPLQPQHF
TRBD1	TRBV20-1	few	TRBJ1-6	TGCAGTGCTCCCGGGACAGGGTCAAATTCACCCCTCCACTTT	CSAPGTGSNSPLHF
TRBD2	TRBV5-1	few	TRBJ2-1	TGCGCCAGCAGCTTGGGAGTAGCGGGGCACAATGAGCAGTTCTTC	CASSLGVAGHNEQFF
NA	TRBV5-1	NA	TRBJ2-7	TGCGCCAGTAAGAGCGGGCCGTTCTACGAGCAGTACTTC	CASKSGPFYEQYF
NA	TRBV11-2	many	TRBJ1-1	TGTGCCAGCAGCGCCGTGCAGGTCACTGAAGCTTTCTTT	CASSAVQVTEAFF
NA	TRBV29-1	many	TRBJ1-2	TGCAGCGGATGGGGGGGCGGGGATGGCTACACCTTC	CSGWGGGDGYTF
NA	TRBV5-1	NA	TRBJ2-2	TGCGCCAGCAGCGAGGGGAAAGGAACCGGGGAGCTGTTTTTT	CASSEGKGTGELFF
NA	TRBV5-6	NA	TRBJ1-1	TGTGCCAGCAGCCCGGCCCGGAAGGGTGAAGCTTTCTTT	CASSPARKGEAFF
NA	TRBV7-2	NA	TRBJ2-1	TGTGCCAGCAGCTTAGCGACCGCAAACTACAATGAGCAGTTCTTC	CASSLATANYNEQFF
TRBD1	TRBV27	NA	TRBJ2-1	TGTGCCACCCACAGGGGCGCGGAAACCTACAATGAGCAGTTCTTC	CATHRGAETYNEQFF
NA	TRBV19	NA	TRBJ2-3	TGTGCCAGTAAAAGCGACTCAATCACAGATACGCAGTATTTT	CASKSDSITDTQYF
NA	TRBV5-5	many	TRBJ1-5	TGTGCCAGCAGCTTCGCCATAGATCAGCCCCAGCATTTT	CASSFAIDQPQHF
NA	TRBV20-1	NA	TRBJ2-3	TGCAGTGCTAGAGTTGCAGATACGCAGTATTTT	CSARVADTQYF
TRBD1	TRBV20-1	many	TRBJ2-5	TGCAGTGCAAGACAGGGGTTCGGGCAAGAGACCCAGTACTTC	CSARQGFGQETQYF
NA	TRBV30	few	TRBJ2-1	TGTGCCTGGAGTGTACTATCCCCCAATGAGCAGTTCTTC	CAWSVLSPNEQFF
NA	TRBV28	few	TRBJ1-1	TGTGCCAGCAGCCCTATAGAGGGAGAAGCTTTCTTT	CASSPIEGEAFF
NA	TRBV7-2	NA	TRBJ2-6	TGTGCCAGCAGCTTCAGCCCCTCTGGGGCCAACGTCCTGACTTTC	CASSFSPSGANVLTF
NA	TRBV6-1	NA	TRBJ2-2	TGTGCCAGCGCCCCCCGAACTCCGAACACCGGGGAGCTGTTTTTT	CASAPRTPNTGELFF
TRBD1	TRBV5-1	few	TRBJ2-2	TGCGCCAGCAGCTTCAAGGGACAGATCACCGGGGAGCTGTTTTTT	CASSFKGQITGELFF
TRBD1	TRBV2	NA	TRBJ1-4	TGTGCCGGTAGACAGGGGGAGCTTAATGAAAAACTGTTTTTT	CAGRQGELNEKLFF
TRBD1	TRBV5-4	NA	TRBJ1-1	TGTGCCAGCAGCCGCTCGACAGGGGAGGGGACTGAAGCTTTCTTT	CASSRSTGEGTEAFF
NA	TRBV5-1	many	TRBJ1-6	TGCGCCAGCAGCGCTGGGGGTGTTAATTCACCCCTCCACTTT	CASSAGGVNSPLHF
NA	TRBV9	NA	TRBJ2-5	TGTGCCAGCAGCGTAGCGGGTGGGGTTGGGGAGACCCAGTACTTC	CASSVAGGVGETQYF
NA	TRBV3-1	many	TRBJ2-7	TGTGCCAGCAGCCGCGACTCTCACCGGTACTTC	CASSRDSHRYF
NA	TRBV28	few	TRBJ2-1	TGTGCCAGCAGTTTATGGGGGATCAATGAGCAGTCCTTC	CASSLWGINEQSF
NA	TRBV25-1	many	TRBJ2-2	TGTGCCAGCAGTTTAAGAGGGTGGAACACCGGGGAGCTGTTTTTT	CASSLRGWNTGELFF
TRBD1	TRBV29-1	few	TRBJ2-5	TGCAGCGCCGACCTCCTCGGACAGGGGGTCGAGACCCAGTACTTC	CSADLLGQGVETQYF
TRBD2	TRBV7-9	NA	TRBJ2-5	TGTGCCAGCAGCCAGAGCGGGGGGGCCCAAGAGACCCAGTACTTC	CASSQSGGAQETQYF
NA	TRBV28	many	TRBJ2-1	TGTGCCAGCAGCCGCCCCCAAGGGTTAAGGCAGTTCTTC	CASSRPQGLRQFF
NA	TRBV4-3	NA	TRBJ2-7	TGCGCCAGCAGCCAAGTACGGGGCGGCTACGAGCAGTACTTC	CASSQVRGGYEQYF